These T cell receptor beta chains were read from a single sample in a study of blood T cell repertoires in COVID-19. Clones were sequenced by immunoSEQ multiplex PCR, and TCRdb holds only the in-frame ones, with some missing. This sample has 30,000 to 40,000 clones, with under 90% found just once. Sequenced material: peripheral blood. The receptors derive from a man aged 50 to 59 with acute or convalescent COVID-19. Both conserved end residues are part of each CDR3. D genes are given only for firm matches. Clone size is not always given. Where it is, it says once, few, many or a class for expanded clones.

TRBJ2-1 | - | - | TRBV28 | TGTGCCAGCAGCCTCTTGGATAATAGCCGGTATGAGCAGTTCTTC | CASSLLDNSRYEQFF
TRBJ2-3 | - | - | TRBV7-3 | TGTGCCAGCAGACGAGAAGGCACAGATACGCAGTATTTT | CASRREGTDTQYF
TRBJ2-1 | - | TRBD1 | TRBV19 | TGTGCCAGTAGTAAATCCCTAGAACAGGGGAGGTTCTTC | CASSKSLEQGRFF
TRBJ2-3 | - | TRBD1 | TRBV3-1/TRBV3-2 | TGTGCCAGCAGCCGGACAGGAACCACAGATACGCAGTATTTT | CASSRTGTTDTQYF
TRBJ1-2 | - | - | TRBV2 | TGTGCCAGCAGGAACCAAGCAGGTGGCTACACCTTC | CASRNQAGGYTF
TRBJ2-7 | - | TRBD2 | TRBV4-2 | TGTGCCAGCAGCCAAACCCCTGGCGGGAGTCTCAACGAGCAGTACTTC | CASSQTPGGSLNEQYF
TRBJ2-2 | - | - | TRBV19 | TGTGCCAGTAGTATACTCCCAGCGACCGGGGAGCTGTTTTTT | CASSILPATGELFF
TRBJ1-6 | - | TRBD1 | TRBV7-8 | TGTGCCAGCAGCTCACAGACAGGGAAGGACAATTCACCCCTCCACTTT | CASSSQTGKDNSPLHF
TRBJ1-4 | few | TRBD1 | TRBV15 | TGTGCCACCAGTCGGGACAGGAGGGGTGAAAAACTGTTTTTT | CATSRDRRGEKLFF
TRBJ1-6 | - | - | TRBV30 | TGTGCTGCCGGGAGACCCTATAATTCACCCCTCCACTTT | CAAGRPYNSPLHF
TRBJ1-1 | - | - | TRBV6-1 | TGTGCCAGCAGTGAATCGGACACCCCAAGTTGGGGCACTGAAGCTTTCTTT | CASSESDTPSWGTEAFF
TRBJ2-1 | - | - | TRBV5-4 | TGTGCCAGCAGCTTTTCAGGGGTTGAGCAGTTCTTC | CASSFSGVEQFF